Only one count was recorded for the clone carrying this T cell receptor beta chain. The antigen remains undetermined. This entry belongs to a study of vaccination effects on CD4 cells after COVID-19. Only in-frame clones appear in the TCRdb table, and some are missing; sequencing was by immunoSEQ multiplex PCR. The sample gives approximately 37,000 clones, roughly 79% of which show up once; 2.5% to 3.5% is in the top ten. Culture lasted under 13 days before CD4+ T cell isolation. Half-medium changes using IL-2 medium occurred on days 3 and 7. The CDR3 covers 13 residues. The germline V and J ends were trimmed by 4 bases and 9 bases, with 13 bases remaining between them. Germline CDR1 and CDR2: SNHLY and FYNNEI. The study's findings and limits: Late in the post-vaccination period, infection-induced and vaccine-induced clones underwent marked clonal contraction. Cross-reactivity with common cold coronaviruses was shown by only 1 of 255 vaccine-induced clones in healthy vaccinees. Sampling in the study covered few convalescent patients and included no early post-infection timepoints.

The source was CD4+ T cells from PBMCs cultured without peptide, collected before COVID-19 vaccination. This chain uses TRBV2 with TRBJ1-5; tentative D call: TRBD1 (5 bases). The clonotype comes from a human donor who received a COVID-19 vaccine. CDR3 sequence: CASSATGARPQHF. CDR3 coding DNA: TGTGCCAGCAGTGCTACAGGTGCAAGGCCCCAGCATTTT. Full variable domain (outside the CDR3, taken from reference TRBV2 and TRBJ1-5): EPEVTQTPSHQVTQMGQEVILRCVPISNHLYFYWYRQILGQKVEFLVSFYNNEISEKSEIFDDQFSVERPDGSNFTLKIRSTKLEDSAMYFCASSATGARPQHFGDGTRLSIL.